This T cell receptor (beta chain) comes out of a study of technical replicates of blood from a handful of donors. Data came from immunoSEQ multiplex PCR; TCRdb stores just in-frame clones and leaves some out. The sample records 70,000 or so clones, roughly 90% being singletons. The CDR3 runs to 16 residues. Between the trimmed V and J ends, which lost 4 bases and 3 bases, there was a span of 19 bases. CDR1 and CDR2 (germline): SGHDT, YYEEEE. The chain uses TRBV5-6 and TRBJ1-1; TRBD1 is a possible D gene (6 bases). Sequences were obtained from T cells isolated from PBMCs. The TCR was taken from a human donor in good health. This CDR3 is CASSELSRGQDTEAFF. Here the CDR3 DNA reads TGTGCCAGCAGCGAGCTATCCAGGGGCCAAGACACTGAAGCTTTCTTT.